These T cell receptor beta chains were read from a single sample in a study of blood T cell repertoires in COVID-19. Profiling relied on immunoSEQ multiplex PCR, and the TCRdb table lists in-frame clones only, not all of them. The table lists about 120,000 clones, about four fifths of them singletons. Specimen: peripheral blood. The receptors come from a human donor in a cohort sampled during active COVID-19. CDR3s include the opening cysteine and the closing phenylalanine or tryptophan. The order of the fields is D gene, V gene, CDR3 length, clone size, J gene, CDR3 DNA, CDR3 protein. D genes are given only for firm matches. For some rows the clone size is stated as once, few or many, or as a class when expanded; others skip it.

D gene: -; V gene: TRBV4-1; CDR3 length: 15; clone size: few; J gene: TRBJ1-5; CDR3 DNA: TGCGCCAGCAGCGGAGGGGCGTTAAGCAATCAGCCCCAGCATTTT; CDR3 protein: CASSGGALSNQPQHF
D gene: -; V gene: TRBV30; CDR3 length: 11; clone size: -; J gene: TRBJ1-4; CDR3 DNA: TGTGCCTGGAGGGGGGGTGAAAAACTGTTTTTT; CDR3 protein: CAWRGGEKLFF
D gene: -; V gene: TRBV7-2; CDR3 length: 11; clone size: -; J gene: TRBJ2-1; CDR3 DNA: TGTGCCAGCAGCTGGAGTCATGAGCAGTTCTTC; CDR3 protein: CASSWSHEQFF
D gene: -; V gene: TRBV6-5; CDR3 length: 15; clone size: -; J gene: TRBJ2-7; CDR3 DNA: TGTGCCAGCAGTTACTCAAGGACTTTCTCCTACGAGCAGTACTTC; CDR3 protein: CASSYSRTFSYEQYF
D gene: TRBD2; V gene: TRBV5-1; CDR3 length: 17; clone size: once; J gene: TRBJ2-7; CDR3 DNA: TGCGCCAGCAGCTTGGCGGGGGGAGCGGGAGGGCTCTACGAGCAGTACTTC; CDR3 protein: CASSLAGGAGGLYEQYF
D gene: TRBD2; V gene: TRBV28; CDR3 length: 17; clone size: -; J gene: TRBJ2-1; CDR3 DNA: TGTGCCAGCAGTTTAGGTCTAGCGGGGTTCACAATGCTTCCGCAGTTCTTC; CDR3 protein: CASSLGLAGFTMLPQFF
D gene: TRBD1; V gene: TRBV5-1; CDR3 length: 15; clone size: -; J gene: TRBJ2-7; CDR3 DNA: TGCGCCAGCAGCTCCGGACAGGGGCCGTACTACGAGCAGTACTTC; CDR3 protein: CASSSGQGPYYEQYF
D gene: -; V gene: TRBV5-1; CDR3 length: 14; clone size: -; J gene: TRBJ2-5; CDR3 DNA: TGCGCCAGCAGCTTGGAATCCTTCCAAGAGACCCAGTACTTC; CDR3 protein: CASSLESFQETQYF
D gene: TRBD1; V gene: TRBV28; CDR3 length: 15; clone size: -; J gene: TRBJ1-2; CDR3 DNA: TGTGCCAGCAGCTTTGGACAGGGGGCTTTCTATGGCTACACCTTC; CDR3 protein: CASSFGQGAFYGYTF
D gene: TRBD1; V gene: TRBV10-1; CDR3 length: 18; clone size: -; J gene: TRBJ2-7; CDR3 DNA: TGCGCCAGCAGAGCGGGACAGGGTGTAGGAGGCTTGGACTACGAGCAGTACTTC; CDR3 protein: CASRAGQGVGGLDYEQYF
D gene: TRBD1; V gene: TRBV11-1; CDR3 length: 14; clone size: once; J gene: TRBJ1-2; CDR3 DNA: TGTGCCAGCAGCTTGGGACAGACAAACTATGGCTACACCTTC; CDR3 protein: CASSLGQTNYGYTF
D gene: -; V gene: TRBV4-1; CDR3 length: 13; clone size: -; J gene: TRBJ2-1; CDR3 DNA: TGCGCCAGCAGCGCCCTATTTTACAATGAGCAGTTCTTC; CDR3 protein: CASSALFYNEQFF